Each of the 23 T cell receptor beta chains below was sequenced from the same sample in a study of T cells after yellow fever vaccination. TCRdb re-called the 5' RACE reads with MiXCR, one entry per CDR3 protein. The sample has hundreds of thousands of distinct CDR3 sequences; roughly an eighth are singletons. The input for sequencing was PBMCs, taken on the day of the yellow fever booster vaccination. These receptors all come from a man aged 25-45 years who received the YFV17D yellow fever vaccine.

The chain couples TRBV2 to TRBJ2-1, with 9 bases lining up with TRBD1. Germline V gene lookup returns CDR1 SNHLY and CDR2 FYNNEI. With 6 bases clipped from V and 9 bases from J, the junction kept 12 bases outside the gene matches. This CDR3 region has 15 residues. The CDR3 loop reads CASSKAGTGISEQFF. Written as DNA, the CDR3 is TGTGCCAGCAGCAAAGCCGGGACAGGGATCTCTGAGCAGTTCTTC.

The chain has TRBV5-1 and TRBJ2-1, with 13 nucleotides matching TRBD2. This CDR3 comprises 15 residues. CDR1 and CDR2 from the germline V gene are SGHRS and YFSETQ. V shed 4 bases, J shed 8 bases, and the junction held 6 bases outside the gene matches. The CDR3 region is CASSPITSGRDEQFF. The DNA of the CDR3 is TGCGCCAGCAGCCCGATCACTAGCGGGAGGGATGAGCAGTTCTTC.

This clonotype was detected only a few times. The chain is built from TRBV12-5 and TRBJ1-1; D is ambiguous. The CDR3 extends over 15 amino acids. With 5 bases removed from V and 0 bases from J, the gap between germline ends came to 13 bases. CDR1 and CDR2 (germline): LGHNT, FRNRAP. In DNA form, the CDR3 reads TGTGCTAGTGGTCCACGCTCCGGTCTGAACACTGAAGCTTTCTTT. This codes for CASGPRSGLNTEAFF. The full variable domain, with the rest looked up from reference TRBV12-5 and TRBJ1-1, is DARVTQTPRHKVTEMGQEVTMRCQPILGHNTVFWYRQTMMQGLELLAYFRNRAPLDDSGMPKDRFSAEMPDATLATLKIQPSEPRDSAVYFCASGPRSGLNTEAFFGQGTRLTVV.

This chain links TRBV6-1 with TRBJ1-4; D not resolved. V gave up 5 bases and J gave up 8 bases, with 15 bases separating them. Germline V gene lookup returns CDR1 MNHNS and CDR2 SASEGT. The CDR3 loop spans 14 amino acids. CDR3 amino acids: CASSRMVGGEKLFF. The DNA of the CDR3 is TGTGCCAGCAGTCGAATGGTAGGCGGCGAAAAACTGTTTTTT.

The chain recombines TRBV6-5 with TRBJ1-2; tentatively, D is TRBD1 (5 bases). Germline assignment: CDR1 MNHEY and CDR2 SVGAGI. This CDR3 spans 14 amino acids. Trimming cost V 4 bases and J 7 bases, with 16 bases left between them. DNA of the CDR3: TGTGCCAGCAGTTTGTTGGGGACTGGCGGTGGCTACACCTTC. Protein: CASSLLGTGGGYTF.

V usage is TRBV30 and J usage is TRBJ2-3, with 7 bases that match TRBD2. The length of the CDR3 is 14 residues. Germline V gives CDR1 GTSNPN, CDR2 SVGIG (reference sequence). V dropped 1 base and J dropped 5; count of bases not matched to a gene: 6. CDR3: CAWSGRLAGDTQYF. The CDR3 nucleotides are TGTGCCTGGAGTGGCCGACTAGCCGGAGATACGCAGTATTTT.

V gene TRBV27 combines with J gene TRBJ2-7, with D possibly being TRBD2 (5 bases). CDR1 is MNHEY and CDR2 is SMNVEV in the germline V gene (reference sequence). This CDR3 is 15 amino acids long. The V gene lost 4 bases and the J gene lost 3 bases, with 16 bases spanning the gap. The DNA of the CDR3 is TGTGCCAGCAGTTCCCGGTGGACGGCGGGCTACGAGCAGTACTTC. Its translation is CASSSRWTAGYEQYF.

The chain has TRBV19 and TRBJ2-1, with a possible D match to TRBD1 (5 bases). The V end lost 1 base, the J end lost 4 bases, and 11 bases lay between the germline ends. The CDR3 is 15 residues long. CDR1 and CDR2 (germline): LNHDA, SQIVND (reference sequence). CDR3 sequence reads: CASSIGQGSYNEQFF. The CDR3 DNA is TGTGCCAGTAGTATAGGTCAGGGTAGTTACAATGAGCAGTTCTTC.

A few counts support this clonotype. The chain links TRBV6-2 or TRBV6-3 to TRBJ1-2; 7 bases are a match to TRBD1. In germline, CDR1 is MNHEY, CDR2 SVGEGT. After removal of 2 bases from V and 8 bases from J, the junction contained 11 bases not matched to a gene. This CDR3 region has 15 residues. The CDR3: CASSYPKSTGNGYTF. CDR3 DNA sequence: TGTGCCAGCAGTTACCCTAAATCGACAGGGAACGGCTACACCTTC.

This clonotype appeared a few times. The chain carries TRBV6-2 or TRBV6-3 and TRBJ2-1; D could derive from TRBD1 or TRBD2 (5 bases each). Germline V gene data show CDR1 as MNHEY and CDR2 as SVGEGT. This CDR3 spans 15 amino acids. V was pared by 3 bases and J by 9 bases, with 18 bases between. This CDR3 reads CASSYLGAHNGEQFF. The CDR3 coding sequence is TGTGCCAGCAGTTATCTCGGGGCTCATAACGGTGAGCAGTTCTTC.

This clonotype came up a few times. The CDR3: CASSFGMGISNQPQHF. DNA for the CDR3: TGTGCCAGCAGCTTCGGGATGGGGATCAGCAATCAGCCCCAGCATTTT. This chain uses TRBV7-9 with TRBJ1-5, with D uncertain. CDR1 and CDR2 from the germline V gene are SEHNR and FQNEAQ (reference sequence). Trimming removed 3 bases at V and 1 base at J, with 13 bases between. The CDR3 is 16 residues long.

The genes are TRBV11-2 and TRBJ2-7; 9 bases line up with TRBD1. Germline V lookup: CDR1 SGHAT, CDR2 FQNNGV. V gave up 0 bases and J gave up 2 bases; unmatched junction bases: 8. The CDR3 consists of 17 residues. CDR3 sequence (DNA): TGTGCCAGCAGCTTAGAAACCGGGACAGGGTGGACCTACGAGCAGTACTTC. Translated: CASSLETGTGWTYEQYF.

The CDR3 region is CASSPDRNSGNTIYF. Written as DNA, the CDR3 is TGTGCCAGCTCACCCGACCGGAACTCTGGAAACACCATATATTTT. The chain has TRBV18 and TRBJ1-3; D unclear. Germline assignment: CDR1 KGHSH and CDR2 LQKENI. The CDR3 contains 15 residues. Trimming stripped 3 bases from V and 0 bases from J, with 9 bases between.

The rearrangement links TRBV24-1 to TRBJ2-5; D is perhaps TRBD2 (5 bases). The CDR3 contains 14 residues. The germline V gene has CDR1 KGHDR and CDR2 SFDVKD. Deletions cut 3 bases from V and 4 bases from J, with 11 bases between. The CDR3 region has the DNA TGTGCCACCAGTGATAAGAGGGTGGCAGAGACCCAGTACTTC. Translated, it gives CATSDKRVAETQYF.

This clonotype turned up a few times. The genes are TRBV18 and TRBJ2-1; TRBD2 is a possible D gene (6 bases). CDR1 KGHSH and CDR2 LQKENI come from the germline V gene. Trimming removed 1 base at V and 7 bases at J, with 8 bases between. This CDR3 is 13 amino acids long. CDR3 residues: CASSPQGRNEQFF. DNA of the CDR3: TGTGCCAGCTCACCACAGGGGAGGAATGAGCAGTTCTTC.

This chain links TRBV27 with TRBJ2-1, with 9 positions matching TRBD2. Germline V gene lookup returns CDR1 MNHEY and CDR2 SMNVEV (reference sequence). The J segment lost 6 bases and the V segment lost 3 bases, leaving 3 bases of the junction unmatched. This CDR3 is built from 14 residues. The CDR3 region is CASSFVSGGNEQFF. CDR3 sequence (DNA): TGTGCCAGCAGTTTTGTTAGCGGGGGCAATGAGCAGTTCTTC.

This chain links TRBV12-3 or TRBV12-4 with TRBJ2-1; 7 nucleotides agree with TRBD2. There are 16 residues in the CDR3. V shed 5 bases, J shed 1 base, and the junction held 8 bases outside the gene matches. The DNA of the CDR3 is TGTGCCAGCAGTACCCGGGACTACCAGTCCTACAATGAGCAGTTCTTC. Protein product: CASSTRDYQSYNEQFF.

The chain carries TRBV7-2 and TRBJ1-5; D is uncertain. Trimming took 2 bases from V and 7 from J, leaving 9 bases between them. CDR3 size: 13 residues. Germline lookup yields CDR1 SGHTA and CDR2 FQGNSA. The CDR3: CASSLRRVQPQHF. CDR3 coding DNA: TGTGCCAGCAGCTTAAGGCGGGTCCAGCCCCAGCATTTT.

The table lists this clonotype with a few counts. The rearrangement uses TRBV7-2 and TRBJ2-2; 9 bases map to TRBD2. This CDR3 contains 16 residues. Unmatched junction bases numbered 5, after V lost 4 bases and J lost 2 bases. Germline V gives CDR1 SGHTA, CDR2 FQGNSA. The CDR3 sequence: CASSSRLAANTGELFF. Here the CDR3 DNA reads TGTGCCAGCAGCTCGCGACTAGCGGCAAACACCGGGGAGCTGTTTTTT.

This clonotype was counted a few times. The J gene is TRBJ2-1, the V gene TRBV5-4, with 7 bases that match TRBD2. Looked up from germline, CDR1 is SGHNT and CDR2 is YYREEE (reference sequence). CDR3 length: 17 residues. Germline trimming cut 5 bases from V and 4 bases from J; bases unmatched to any gene: 15. The CDR3 protein is CASRIQIGGSGYNEQFF. In nucleotides, the CDR3 is TGTGCCAGCAGAATTCAAATAGGCGGGAGTGGATACAATGAGCAGTTCTTC.

This clonotype has a handful of counts. V is TRBV30 and J is TRBJ1-2, with 9 bases that match TRBD1. CDR3 length: 12 amino acids. From germline, CDR1 is GTSNPN and CDR2 SVGIG (reference sequence). Trimming removed 5 bases from V and 7 bases from J; junction bases left unmatched: 5. The chain's CDR3 is CAWGQGSVGYTF. The CDR3 DNA reads TGTGCCTGGGGACAGGGGTCCGTTGGCTACACCTTC.

This rearrangement joins TRBV24-1 to TRBJ2-2; D is unresolved. Germline loops: CDR1 KGHDR, CDR2 SFDVKD. The germline V and J ends were trimmed by 3 bases and 7 bases, with 11 bases remaining between them. The CDR3 covers 14 residues. CDR3 sequence reads: CATSDTSVGGELFF. As DNA, the CDR3 is TGTGCCACCAGTGATACGTCAGTCGGCGGGGAGCTGTTTTTT.

The chain is built from TRBV7-2 and TRBJ2-7, with TRBD2 as a possible D gene (6 bases). Germline values: CDR1 SGHTA, CDR2 FQGNSA. The length of the CDR3 is 14 residues. The V gene lost 2 bases and the J gene lost 7 bases, with 15 bases spanning the gap. The CDR3 region has the DNA TGTGCCAGCAGCTTACGAATGCGGGAAGGTGAGCAGTACTTC. Residues: CASSLRMREGEQYF.